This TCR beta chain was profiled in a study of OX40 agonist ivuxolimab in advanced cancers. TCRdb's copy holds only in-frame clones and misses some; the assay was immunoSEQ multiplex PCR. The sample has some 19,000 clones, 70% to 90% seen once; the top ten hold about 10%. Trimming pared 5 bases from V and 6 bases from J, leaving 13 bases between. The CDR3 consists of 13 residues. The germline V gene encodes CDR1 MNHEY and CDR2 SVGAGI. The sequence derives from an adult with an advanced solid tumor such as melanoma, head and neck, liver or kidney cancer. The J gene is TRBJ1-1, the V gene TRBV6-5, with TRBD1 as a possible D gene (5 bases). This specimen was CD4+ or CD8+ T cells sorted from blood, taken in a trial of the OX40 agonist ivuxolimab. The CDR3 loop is CASSQLMGPEAFF. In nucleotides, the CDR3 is TGTGCCAGCAGTCAACTGATGGGACCTGAAGCTTTCTTT.